This T cell receptor beta chain was sequenced for a study of regulatory T cells in long-lasting Graves disease. Overall study: Antithyroid drug exposure in newly diagnosed Graves' patients had lasted under 3 months.

Time point defined: newly diagnosed GD, antithyroid drugs for less than 3 months. From PBMCs, RNA was extracted and then used to make the TCR library. V lost 2 bases to trimming and J lost 2 bases; unmatched junction nucleotides: 9. This CDR3 has 17 amino acids. Germline V gives CDR1 SEHNR, CDR2 FQNEAQ (reference sequence). Library construction for TCR beta used iRepertoire HTBI primers and Arm-PCR of CDR3 regions. MiXCR was run by TCRdb on the multiplex PCR reads, yielding one entry per CDR3 protein. The data hold 400,000 to 550,000 distinct CDR3 sequences, with under 15% observed a single time. This clonotype was seen many times. This sample was also put to use in a study of T cells in Graves' hyperthyroidism and ophthalmopathy.

The source was peripheral blood mononuclear cells (PBMCs), collected at new diagnosis, from a patient treated with antithyroid drugs. The rearrangement joins TRBV7-9 to TRBJ2-7, with 10 bases lining up with TRBD1. This sequence was found in a young woman with Graves disease. The CDR3 bases are TGTGCCAGCAGCTTACGGACCGGGACAGGGGCCGCCTACGAGCAGTACTTC. This encodes CASSLRTGTGAAYEQYF.